This record concerns one TCR beta chain sequence. These data come from a study of blood T cell repertoires in COVID-19. Between the trimmed V and J ends, which lost 5 bases and 2 bases, there was a span of 10 bases. This CDR3 has 13 amino acids. The germline V gene has CDR1 SQVTM and CDR2 ANQGSEA. Method: immunoSEQ multiplex PCR; TCRdb's copy keeps in-frame clones and lacks some. Here the sample spans a few hundred thousand clones, 88% being singletons. This chain joins TRBV29-1 and TRBJ1-3, with D uncertain. This clonotype was obtained from a man in his 60s who had recovered from COVID-19. The sample was peripheral blood. CDR3 sequence: CSVIITAGNTIYF. CDR3 bases: TGCAGCGTTATAATCACAGCTGGAAACACCATATATTTT.